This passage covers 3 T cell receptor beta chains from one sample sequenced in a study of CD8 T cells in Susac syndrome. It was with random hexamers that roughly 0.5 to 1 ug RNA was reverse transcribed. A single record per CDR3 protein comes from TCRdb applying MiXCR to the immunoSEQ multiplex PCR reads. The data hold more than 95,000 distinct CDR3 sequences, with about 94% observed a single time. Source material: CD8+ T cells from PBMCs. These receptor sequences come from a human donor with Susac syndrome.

The CDR3 region is CASSPFSGRAHEQFF. As DNA, the CDR3 is TGTGCCAGCTCACCATTTAGCGGGAGGGCGCACGAGCAGTTCTTC. The chain is built from TRBV18 and TRBJ2-1, with 11 positions matching TRBD2. Germline V gene data show CDR1 as KGHSH and CDR2 as LQKENI. The junction had 7 bases not matched to a gene; V was cut back by 2 bases and J by 10 bases. The CDR3 extends over 15 amino acids.

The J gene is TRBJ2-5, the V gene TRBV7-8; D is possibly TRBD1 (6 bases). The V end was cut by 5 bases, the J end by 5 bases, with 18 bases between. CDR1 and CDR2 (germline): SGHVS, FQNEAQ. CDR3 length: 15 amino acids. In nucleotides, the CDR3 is TGTGCCAGCAGCATGCCGGGACATTCCCGTGAGACCCAGTACTTC. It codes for CASSMPGHSRETQYF.

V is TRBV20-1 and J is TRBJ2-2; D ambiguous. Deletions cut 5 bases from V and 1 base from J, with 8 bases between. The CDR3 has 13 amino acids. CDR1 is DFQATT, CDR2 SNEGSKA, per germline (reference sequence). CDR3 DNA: TGCAGTGCTCCCCAGAAGAACACCGGGGAGCTGTTTTTT. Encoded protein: CSAPQKNTGELFF.